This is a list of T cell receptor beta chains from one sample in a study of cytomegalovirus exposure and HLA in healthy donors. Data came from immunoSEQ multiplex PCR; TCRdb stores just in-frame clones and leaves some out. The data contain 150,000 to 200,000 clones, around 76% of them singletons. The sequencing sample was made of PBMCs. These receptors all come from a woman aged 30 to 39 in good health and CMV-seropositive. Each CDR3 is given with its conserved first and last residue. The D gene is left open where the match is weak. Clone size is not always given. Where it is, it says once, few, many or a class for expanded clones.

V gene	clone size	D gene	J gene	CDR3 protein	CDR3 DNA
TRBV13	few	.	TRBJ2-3	CASSLVARADTQYF	TGTGCCAGCAGCTTAGTGGCCCGGGCAGATACGCAGTATTTT
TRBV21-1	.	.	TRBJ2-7	CAISRRDSYEQYF	TGTGCCATCTCACGCCGGGACAGCTACGAGCAGTACTTC
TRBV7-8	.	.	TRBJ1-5	CASSLSYSNQPQHF	TGTGCCAGCAGCCTGTCTTATAGCAATCAGCCCCAGCATTTT
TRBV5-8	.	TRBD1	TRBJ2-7	CASSWTGSYEQYF	TGTGCCAGCAGTTGGACAGGGTCCTACGAGCAGTACTTC
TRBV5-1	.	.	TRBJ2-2	CASSLTFRRDTGELFF	TGCGCCAGCAGTTTGACCTTTAGGAGGGACACCGGGGAGCTGTTTTTT
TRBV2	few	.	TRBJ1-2	CASGEKGQQPYGYTF	TGTGCCAGCGGGGAAAAAGGACAGCAGCCCTATGGCTACACCTTC
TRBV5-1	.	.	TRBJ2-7	CASPAGGPSYEQYF	TGCGCCAGCCCCGCCGGGGGGCCTTCCTACGAGCAGTACTTC
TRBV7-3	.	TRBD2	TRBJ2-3	CASSPSSGGRNTQYF	TGTGCCAGCAGCCCTTCTAGCGGGGGTCGGAATACGCAGTATTTT
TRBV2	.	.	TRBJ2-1	CASSEDRINQDEQFF	TGTGCCAGCAGTGAGGATCGGATCAACCAGGATGAGCAGTTCTTC
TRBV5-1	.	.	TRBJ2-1	CASSLSNTRNEQFF	TGCGCCAGCAGCTTGTCGAATACGCGGAATGAGCAGTTCTTC
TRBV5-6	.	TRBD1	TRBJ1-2	CASSYPDRGQGYTF	TGTGCCAGCAGCTATCCCGACAGGGGGCAGGGCTACACCTTC
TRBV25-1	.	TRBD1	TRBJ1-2	CASGTGGYGYTF	TGTGCCAGCGGGACAGGGGGCTATGGCTACACCTTC
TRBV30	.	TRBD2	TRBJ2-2	CAWSLLAGVTGELFF	TGTGCCTGGAGTCTCCTAGCGGGGGTAACCGGGGAGCTGTTTTTT
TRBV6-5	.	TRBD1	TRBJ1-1	CASTEDRTNTEAFF	TGTGCCAGCACCGAGGACAGGACCAACACTGAAGCTTTCTTT
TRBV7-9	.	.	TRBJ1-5	CASSPGEGGYSNQPQHF	TGTGCCAGCAGCCCCGGGGAGGGGGGTTATAGCAATCAGCCCCAGCATTTT
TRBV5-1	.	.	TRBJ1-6	CASSRQDNSPLHF	TGCGCCAGCAGCCGACAGGATAATTCACCCCTCCACTTT
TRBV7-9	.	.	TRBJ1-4	CASSLVEGEKLFF	TGTGCCAGCAGCTTAGTGGAGGGTGAAAAACTGTTTTTT
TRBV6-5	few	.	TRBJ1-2	CASSDGITNYGYTF	TGTGCCAGCAGTGATGGCATAACTAACTATGGCTACACCTTC
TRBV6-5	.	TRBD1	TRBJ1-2	CASYRDRVYGYTF	TGTGCCAGCTATCGGGACAGGGTTTATGGCTACACCTTC
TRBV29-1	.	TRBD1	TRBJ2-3	CSTDRGSSTDTQYF	TGCAGCACAGACAGGGGTAGCAGCACAGATACGCAGTATTTT
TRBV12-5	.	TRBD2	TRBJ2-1	CASGSTSGGPFYNEQFF	TGTGCTAGTGGTTCAACTAGCGGGGGCCCTTTTTACAATGAGCAGTTCTTC
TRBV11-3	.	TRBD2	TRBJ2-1	CASSSRTSGSYNEQFF	TGTGCCAGCAGCTCACGGACTAGCGGGAGTTACAATGAGCAGTTCTTC